The rows below give T cell receptor beta chains drawn from one sample of a study of shared T cell receptors in the human thymus. The table came from immunoSEQ multiplex PCR; TCRdb's copy has only in-frame clones and leaves some out. The sample consists of roughly 550,000 clones, approximately 80% of them appearing once. This sample was also put to use in a study of human thymus T cells.

Sequencing was performed on thymocytes. Receptor source: a boy under two years old with a congenital heart defect. CDR3s include the opening cysteine and the closing phenylalanine or tryptophan. The order of the fields is V gene, J gene, D gene, clone size, CDR3 protein, CDR3 DNA. A D gene is named only where the DNA matches it firmly. Clone size is not always given. Where it is, it says once, few, many or a class for expanded clones.

v_gene: TRBV6-1; j_gene: TRBJ1-1; d_gene: -; abundance: -; CDR3aa: CASSDKRGKTFF; CDR3nt: TGTGCCAGCAGTGACAAAAGGGGGAAAACTTTCTTT
v_gene: TRBV20-1; j_gene: TRBJ1-2; d_gene: -; abundance: -; CDR3aa: CSAPQTGGYTF; CDR3nt: TGCAGTGCCCCCCAGACGGGAGGCTACACCTTC
v_gene: TRBV9; j_gene: TRBJ2-7; d_gene: TRBD1; abundance: -; CDR3aa: CASSVGQGANEQYF; CDR3nt: TGTGCCAGCAGCGTAGGTCAGGGGGCAAACGAGCAGTACTTC
v_gene: TRBV6-6; j_gene: TRBJ2-2; d_gene: TRBD2; abundance: -; CDR3aa: CASSKGRAGVGELFF; CDR3nt: TGTGCCAGCAGCAAGGGGAGGGCCGGGGTCGGGGAGCTGTTTTTT
v_gene: TRBV5-1; j_gene: TRBJ2-1; d_gene: TRBD2; abundance: -; CDR3aa: CASSLVASGQSSYNEQFF; CDR3nt: TGCGCCAGCAGCTTGGTGGCTAGCGGCCAGAGCTCCTACAATGAGCAGTTCTTC
v_gene: TRBV27; j_gene: TRBJ2-3; d_gene: -; abundance: -; CDR3aa: CASSSSSSTDTQYF; CDR3nt: TGTGCCAGCAGTTCCAGTTCTAGCACAGATACGCAGTATTTT
v_gene: TRBV7-2; j_gene: TRBJ2-7; d_gene: -; abundance: -; CDR3aa: CASSLAVGAQREYEQYF; CDR3nt: TGTGCCAGCAGCTTAGCTGTTGGGGCGCAGAGAGAATACGAGCAGTACTTC
v_gene: TRBV11-2; j_gene: TRBJ2-1; d_gene: -; abundance: -; CDR3aa: CASSLGGVLNEQFF; CDR3nt: TGTGCCAGCAGCCTCGGGGGAGTCCTCAATGAGCAGTTCTTC
v_gene: TRBV2; j_gene: TRBJ2-2; d_gene: -; abundance: -; CDR3aa: CASNGLFNTGELFF; CDR3nt: TGTGCCAGCAATGGACTTTTTAACACCGGGGAGCTGTTTTTT
v_gene: TRBV12-2; j_gene: TRBJ2-1; d_gene: -; abundance: -; CDR3aa: CASRARDRKLAGGPNEQFF; CDR3nt: TGTGCAAGTCGAGCCCGGGACAGAAAACTAGCGGGAGGGCCCAATGAGCAGTTCTTC
v_gene: TRBV27; j_gene: TRBJ2-7; d_gene: TRBD1; abundance: -; CDR3aa: CASSLRTGQYEQYF; CDR3nt: TGTGCCAGCAGTTTAAGGACAGGACAATACGAGCAGTACTTC
v_gene: TRBV5-1; j_gene: TRBJ2-5; d_gene: -; abundance: -; CDR3aa: CASSPPRLEGIETQYF; CDR3nt: TGCGCCAGCAGCCCTCCGAGGCTGGAGGGGATAGAGACCCAGTACTTC
v_gene: TRBV5-8; j_gene: TRBJ2-3; d_gene: TRBD2; abundance: -; CDR3aa: CASRNGLAGLRGNTQYF; CDR3nt: TGTGCCAGCAGGAATGGGCTAGCGGGCCTTAGGGGGAATACGCAGTATTTT
v_gene: TRBV30; j_gene: TRBJ2-7; d_gene: TRBD1; abundance: -; CDR3aa: CAWTLKGASGPYEQYF; CDR3nt: TGTGCCTGGACCCTGAAGGGGGCTTCCGGGCCCTACGAGCAGTACTTC
v_gene: TRBV7-9; j_gene: TRBJ2-3; d_gene: TRBD2; abundance: -; CDR3aa: CASSRGDSRFSTDTQYF; CDR3nt: TGTGCCAGCAGCCGGGGGGATAGCAGGTTTAGCACAGATACGCAGTATTTT
v_gene: TRBV28; j_gene: TRBJ2-2; d_gene: TRBD2; abundance: -; CDR3aa: CASRRKREGPLNTGELFF; CDR3nt: TGTGCCAGCAGGAGAAAGCGGGAGGGCCCATTGAACACCGGGGAGCTGTTTTTT
v_gene: TRBV15; j_gene: TRBJ2-1; d_gene: TRBD2; abundance: -; CDR3aa: CATSRGPSGYEQFF; CDR3nt: TGTGCCACCAGCAGAGGTCCTAGCGGATATGAGCAGTTCTTC
v_gene: TRBV11-2; j_gene: TRBJ1-2; d_gene: TRBD1; abundance: once; CDR3aa: CASRGGSNYGYTF; CDR3nt: TGTGCCAGCAGAGGGGGCTCTAACTATGGCTACACCTTC
v_gene: TRBV6-1; j_gene: TRBJ2-2; d_gene: TRBD1; abundance: -; CDR3aa: CASSARTGDFGELFF; CDR3nt: TGTGCCAGCAGTGCCCGGACAGGGGACTTCGGGGAGCTGTTTTTT
v_gene: TRBV5-4; j_gene: TRBJ2-7; d_gene: TRBD1; abundance: -; CDR3aa: CASSLRPGQGPYEQYF; CDR3nt: TGTGCCAGCAGCTTGCGGCCGGGACAGGGCCCCTACGAGCAGTACTTC
v_gene: TRBV5-4; j_gene: TRBJ1-5; d_gene: TRBD1; abundance: -; CDR3aa: CASSLAGTGDQPQHF; CDR3nt: TGTGCCAGCAGCTTGGCCGGGACAGGGGATCAGCCCCAGCATTTT
v_gene: TRBV14; j_gene: TRBJ1-2; d_gene: -; abundance: -; CDR3aa: CASSPDPGYTF; CDR3nt: TGTGCCAGCAGCCCGGACCCGGGATACACCTTC
v_gene: TRBV10-1; j_gene: TRBJ2-5; d_gene: TRBD1; abundance: -; CDR3aa: CASVDRGGETQYF; CDR3nt: TGCGCCAGCGTAGACAGGGGGGGGGAGACCCAGTACTTC
v_gene: TRBV5-6; j_gene: TRBJ2-3; d_gene: -; abundance: -; CDR3aa: CASSLEGLGTDTQYF; CDR3nt: TGTGCCAGCAGCTTGGAGGGACTCGGCACAGATACGCAGTATTTT
v_gene: TRBV15; j_gene: TRBJ2-7; d_gene: -; abundance: -; CDR3aa: CATSRDQPGVYYEQYF; CDR3nt: TGTGCCACCAGCAGAGACCAGCCAGGGGTGTATTACGAGCAGTACTTC
v_gene: TRBV27; j_gene: TRBJ2-7; d_gene: TRBD1; abundance: -; CDR3aa: CASSSRPGQGDYEQYF; CDR3nt: TGTGCCAGCAGTTCCAGACCGGGACAGGGGGACTACGAGCAGTACTTC
v_gene: TRBV15; j_gene: TRBJ2-5; d_gene: TRBD1; abundance: -; CDR3aa: CATSRERDRGPETQYF; CDR3nt: TGTGCCACCAGCAGGGAAAGGGACAGGGGGCCAGAGACCCAGTACTTC
v_gene: TRBV5-4; j_gene: TRBJ1-3; d_gene: -; abundance: -; CDR3aa: CASSSSGASGNTIYF; CDR3nt: TGTGCCAGCAGCTCCTCAGGGGCCTCTGGAAACACCATATATTTT
v_gene: TRBV20-1; j_gene: TRBJ2-7; d_gene: -; abundance: -; CDR3aa: CSAQRGEQYF; CDR3nt: TGCAGTGCTCAAAGGGGGGAGCAGTACTTC